The clone carrying this T cell receptor (beta chain) was detected a few times. TCRdb reprocessed the RT-PCR reads via MiXCR and lists one record per CDR3 protein. The sample records hundreds of thousands of distinct CDR3 sequences, around 14% being singletons. This CDR3 contains 13 residues. V dropped 4 bases and J dropped 9; count of bases not matched to a gene: 4. The V gene's germline CDR1 is LGHNT and CDR2 FRNRAP. The record originates from a study of patients and donors after allogeneic stem cell transplantation. What was sequenced was blood, either unsorted or a sorted T cell fraction (not recorded which). The receptor was isolated from a human donor who was either an allogeneic HSCT recipient or a stem cell or donor lymphocyte infusion donor (not recorded which). It is not recorded whose cells these are; they may come from a transplant donor. The rearrangement joins TRBV12-5 to TRBJ2-1, with 9 bases identical to TRBD1. The CDR3 here is CASGWDRAAEQFF. The CDR3 bases are TGTGCTAGTGGTTGGGACAGGGCGGCTGAGCAGTTCTTC.